A single T cell receptor (beta chain) is shown here with its context. The target antigen is unknown. This specimen comes from a study of glioma-infiltrating T cells after dendritic cell vaccination. Study-level background: Between about 2003 and 2013, patients got autologous tumor lysate-pulsed dendritic cell vaccines. Findings of the study overall: Survival was not directly related to TCR clonality in these patients. Only a small number of patients had complete blood and tumor samples.

The germline gives CDR1 SNHLY, CDR2 FYNNEI. V lost 10 bases, J lost 6 bases, and 11 bases stayed unmatched. This CDR3 spans 13 amino acids. Sequenced by immunoSEQ multiplex PCR; TCRdb stores in-frame clones only, minus some. The sample consists of 95,000 to 110,000 clones, approximately 80% of them appearing once. This sample comprised blood, obtained before dendritic cell vaccination. The gene calls are TRBV2 and TRBJ1-2; TRBD1 matches 7 bases. This sequence was found in a human donor with glioblastoma. CDR3 bases: TGTGCCAACCCAGCGAAGGGGGCGCATGGCTACACCTTC. Its translation: CANPAKGAHGYTF.